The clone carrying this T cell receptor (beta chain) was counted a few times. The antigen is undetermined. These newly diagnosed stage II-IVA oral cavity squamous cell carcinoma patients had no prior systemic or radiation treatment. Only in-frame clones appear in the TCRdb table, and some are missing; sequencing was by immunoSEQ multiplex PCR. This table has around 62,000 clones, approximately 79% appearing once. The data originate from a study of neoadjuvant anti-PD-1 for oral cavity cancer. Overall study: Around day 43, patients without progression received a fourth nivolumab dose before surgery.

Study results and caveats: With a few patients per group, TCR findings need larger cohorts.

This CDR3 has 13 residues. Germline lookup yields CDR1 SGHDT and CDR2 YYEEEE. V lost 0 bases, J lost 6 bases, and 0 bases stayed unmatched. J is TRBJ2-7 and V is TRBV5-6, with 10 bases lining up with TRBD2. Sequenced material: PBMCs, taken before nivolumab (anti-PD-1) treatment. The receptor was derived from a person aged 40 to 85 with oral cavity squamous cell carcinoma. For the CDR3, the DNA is TGTGCCAGCAGCTTGGCTAGCGGGAGCGAGCAGTACTTC. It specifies CASSLASGSEQYF.